This TCR beta chain is from a study of identical twins. Of note for this clonotype: Its antigen is unknown.

This CDR3 has 15 residues. The V gene end was trimmed by 10 bases and the J gene end by 4 bases; junction bases not matched to a gene: 13. CDR1 is ENHRY, CDR2 SYGVKD, per germline. It was template switching that added a universal primer site, and there were unique molecular identifiers on the cDNA. TCRdb used MiXCR to reprocess the 5' RACE reads, holding one entry per CDR3 protein. The table includes approximately 220,000 distinct CDR3 sequences, approximately 9% detected once. Points from the study as a whole: Invariant populations such as MAIT and iNKT cells could partly muddle zero-insertion analyses. The study found weaker excess twin sharing in beta out-of-frame sequences.

Every donor was a healthy Caucasian. The J gene is TRBJ1-1, the V gene TRBV10-3; TRBD1 aligns across 9 bases. Source material: memory (CD45RO+) T cells sorted from blood. The source is a young woman in good health. CDR3 sequence reads: CATTPSGTGFTEAFF. In nucleotides, the CDR3 is TGTGCCACAACACCCTCAGGGACAGGGTTCACTGAAGCTTTCTTT.